This T cell receptor beta chain derives from a study of identical twins. TCRdb re-derived calls from the 5' RACE reads in MiXCR, one entry per CDR3 protein. The sample records about 520,000 distinct CDR3 sequences, roughly a fifth being singletons. This clonotype was seen only a few times. Antigen unknown. General study points: Sequences that were beta out-of-frame showed weaker excess twin sharing. Models predicted too little out-of-frame TCR alpha sharing in monozygotic twins.

These data were also filed under a second study, of T cells expressing NK-cell markers. That report notes: The authors sequenced eight donors, of whom seven were HCMV-seropositive and one was seronegative.

This receptor was identified in a woman under 30 in good health. Source material: CD4+ T cells sorted from blood.

CDR3 sequence reads: CSATRGSGGGELFF. The DNA for the CDR3 is TGCAGTGCCACCCGCGGGAGTGGTGGCGGGGAGCTGTTTTTT. This chain links TRBV20-1 with TRBJ2-2; TRBD2 aligns across 7 bases. V lost 6 bases to trimming and J lost 7 bases; unmatched junction nucleotides: 11. CDR3 size: 14 residues. Looked up from germline, CDR1 is DFQATT and CDR2 is SNEGSKA (reference sequence).